These 9 T cell receptor beta chains were all obtained from the same sample, sequenced in a study of blood T cell repertoires in COVID-19. The repertoire was sequenced with immunoSEQ multiplex PCR; TCRdb's copy has only in-frame clones and lacks some. The sample records around 300,000 clones, 80% to 90% being singletons. The specimen was peripheral blood. These receptors were obtained from a woman in her seventies with acute or convalescent COVID-19.

This chain connects TRBV4-2 to TRBJ1-4, with D possibly matching TRBD1 (5 bases). Germline V gene data show CDR1 as LGHNA and CDR2 as YNFKEQ. CDR3 length: 12 amino acids. Trimming shortened V by 3 bases and J by 11 bases, and 10 bases separated the two germline ends. CDR3 amino acids: CASSHRVGKLFF. CDR3 DNA sequence: TGTGCCAGCAGCCACAGGGTTGGCAAACTGTTTTTT.

The V and J genes are TRBV6-5 and TRBJ1-2; D is perhaps TRBD1 (6 bases). Trimming stripped 8 bases from V and 4 bases from J, with 17 bases between. Germline assignment: CDR1 MNHEY and CDR2 SVGAGI. The CDR3 is made up of 14 amino acids. In DNA, the CDR3 is TGTGCCAGCGAGGGGGTAACGGGTGGCTATGGCTACACCTTC. Translation: CASEGVTGGYGYTF.

The chain carries TRBV19 and TRBJ2-5; TRBD1 might be the D (6 bases). Trimming pared 8 bases from V and 2 bases from J, leaving 9 bases between. Germline CDR1 LNHDA, CDR2 SQIVND (reference sequence). The CDR3 is 12 residues long. CDR3 residues: CASGTTQETQYF. CDR3 DNA: TGTGCCAGTGGGACAACTCAAGAGACCCAGTACTTC.

This clone was counted a few times. The chain links TRBV5-5 to TRBJ2-7; 8 bases map to TRBD1. CDR1 and CDR2 (germline): SGHKS, YYEKEE (reference sequence). The CDR3 is made up of 15 amino acids. With 2 bases clipped from V and 4 bases from J, the junction kept 8 bases outside the gene matches. CDR3 amino acids: CASSFPTGGVYEQYF. CDR3 bases: TGTGCCAGCAGCTTCCCCACAGGGGGAGTTTACGAGCAGTACTTC.

This chain connects TRBV5-4 to TRBJ1-1, with D possibly matching TRBD1 (5 bases). Germline assignment: CDR1 SGHNT and CDR2 YYREEE (reference sequence). V was trimmed by 2 bases and J by 0 bases, leaving 8 bases between them. CDR3 length: 14 amino acids. Here the CDR3 DNA reads TGTGCCAGCAGCTTAATAGGGGTGAACACTGAAGCTTTCTTT. Translated: CASSLIGVNTEAFF.

The chain recombines TRBV29-1 with TRBJ1-2, with a possible D match to TRBD1 (6 bases). CDR3 size: 12 residues. CDR1 is SQVTM and CDR2 is ANQGSEA in the germline V gene. Trimming cost V 3 bases and J 6 bases, with 11 bases left between them. As DNA, the CDR3 is TGCAGCGTTGATAGCAGGGACAATGGCTACACCTTC. Translation: CSVDSRDNGYTF.

The chain combines TRBV18 with TRBJ1-1; the D is unclear. The CDR3 sequence is 13 residues long. CDR1 is KGHSH and CDR2 is LQKENI in the germline V gene. V was trimmed by 0 bases and J by 7 bases, leaving 9 bases between them. CDR3 sequence reads: CASSPPFRGEAFF. Written as DNA, the CDR3 is TGTGCCAGCTCACCACCGTTCCGGGGTGAAGCTTTCTTT.

The chain couples TRBV2 to TRBJ1-4; tentatively, D is TRBD1 (6 bases). Germline loops: CDR1 SNHLY, CDR2 FYNNEI. The CDR3 runs 14 residues. V lost 3 bases to trimming and J lost 6 bases, with 11 bases between them. The CDR3 sequence is CASSDTGLDEKLFF. CDR3 sequence (DNA): TGTGCCAGCAGTGATACAGGGTTGGATGAAAAACTGTTTTTT. The full variable domain, in which reference TRBV2 and TRBJ1-4 provide the parts outside the CDR3, is EPEVTQTPSHQVTQMGQEVILRCVPISNHLYFYWYRQILGQKVEFLVSFYNNEISEKSEIFDDQFSVERPDGSNFTLKIRSTKLEDSAMYFCASSDTGLDEKLFFGSGTQLSVL.

The chain uses TRBV11-2 and TRBJ1-2; 10 bases line up with TRBD1. V gave up 6 bases and J gave up 12 bases; unmatched junction bases: 7. The germline gives CDR1 SGHAT, CDR2 FQNNGV. The CDR3 runs to 12 residues. Here the CDR3 DNA reads TGTGCCAGCAGGCTGACAGGGGGCGCAAACACCTTC. Translated, it gives CASRLTGGANTF.